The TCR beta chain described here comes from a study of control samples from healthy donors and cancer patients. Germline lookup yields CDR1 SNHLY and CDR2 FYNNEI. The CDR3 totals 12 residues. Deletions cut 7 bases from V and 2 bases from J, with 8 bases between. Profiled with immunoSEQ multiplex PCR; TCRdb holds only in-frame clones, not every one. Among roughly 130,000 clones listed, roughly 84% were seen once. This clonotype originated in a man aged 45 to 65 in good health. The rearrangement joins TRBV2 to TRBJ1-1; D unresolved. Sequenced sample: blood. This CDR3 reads CASMRLNTEAFF. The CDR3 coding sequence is TGTGCCAGCATGCGCCTCAACACTGAAGCTTTCTTT. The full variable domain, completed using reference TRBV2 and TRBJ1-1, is EPEVTQTPSHQVTQMGQEVILRCVPISNHLYFYWYRQILGQKVEFLVSFYNNEISEKSEIFDDQFSVERPDGSNFTLKIRSTKLEDSAMYFCASMRLNTEAFFGQGTRLTVV.